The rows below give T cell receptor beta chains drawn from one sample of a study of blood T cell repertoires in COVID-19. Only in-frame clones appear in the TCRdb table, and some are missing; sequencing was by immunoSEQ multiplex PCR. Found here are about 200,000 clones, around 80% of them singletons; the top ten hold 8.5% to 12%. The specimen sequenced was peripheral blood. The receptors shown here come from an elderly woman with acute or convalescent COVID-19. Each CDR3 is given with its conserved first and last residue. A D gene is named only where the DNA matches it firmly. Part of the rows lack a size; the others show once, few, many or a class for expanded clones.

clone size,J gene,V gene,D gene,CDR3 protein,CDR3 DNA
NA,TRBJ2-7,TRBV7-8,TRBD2,CASSTTSGSTREQYF,TGTGCCAGCAGCACCACTAGCGGGAGTACGCGGGAGCAGTACTTC
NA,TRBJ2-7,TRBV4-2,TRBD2,CASSQEPSGTSGRGSYEQYF,TGTGCCAGCAGCCAAGAACCGTCCGGGACTAGCGGGAGAGGGTCCTACGAGCAGTACTTC
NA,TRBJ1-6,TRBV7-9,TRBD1,CASSPAPDRTSPLHF,TGTGCCAGCAGCCCCGCCCCGGACAGGACATCACCCCTCCACTTT
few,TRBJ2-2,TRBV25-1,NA,CASSDAGELFF,TGTGCCAGCAGTGACGCCGGGGAGCTGTTTTTT
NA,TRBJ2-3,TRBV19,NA,CASSTTLTDTQYF,TGTGCCAGTAGTACTACGCTTACAGATACGCAGTATTTT
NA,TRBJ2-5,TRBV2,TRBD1,CASSEGGQGGETQYF,TGTGCCAGCAGTGAAGGCGGACAGGGGGGGGAGACCCAGTACTTC
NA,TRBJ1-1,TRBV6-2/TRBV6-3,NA,CASSYAIRTMAFF,TGTGCCAGCAGTTACGCCATACGGACTATGGCTTTCTTT
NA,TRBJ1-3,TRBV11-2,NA,CASSLDRGESGNTIYF,TGTGCCAGCAGCTTAGATCGGGGAGAGTCAGGAAACACCATATATTTT
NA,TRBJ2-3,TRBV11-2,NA,CASSFSGASTDTQYF,TGTGCCAGCAGCTTTAGCGGAGCTAGCACAGATACGCAGTATTTT
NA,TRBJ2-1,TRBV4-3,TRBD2,CASSQSASGLYNEQFF,TGCGCCAGCAGCCAATCGGCTAGCGGGCTCTACAATGAGCAGTTCTTC
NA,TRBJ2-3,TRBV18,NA,CASSPQGSDTQYF,TGTGCCAGCTCACCACAGGGGTCAGATACGCAGTATTTT
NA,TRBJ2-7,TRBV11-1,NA,CASSLGGHPTTYEQYF,TGTGCCAGCAGCTTAGGGGGACACCCGACCACCTACGAGCAGTACTTC
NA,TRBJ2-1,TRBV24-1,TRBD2,CATSDPLAGGSYYNEQFF,TGTGCCACCAGTGATCCCCTAGCGGGAGGTTCCTACTACAATGAGCAGTTCTTC
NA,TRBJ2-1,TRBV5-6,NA,CASSSTGGINYNEQFF,TGTGCCAGCAGCTCGACAGGCGGAATAAACTACAATGAGCAGTTCTTC
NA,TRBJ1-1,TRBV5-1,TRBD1,CASSTGQGGTEAFF,TGCGCCAGCAGCACGGGACAGGGAGGCACTGAAGCTTTCTTT
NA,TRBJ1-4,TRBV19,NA,CASSQASTNEKLFF,TGTGCCAGTAGTCAGGCATCTACTAATGAAAAACTGTTTTTT
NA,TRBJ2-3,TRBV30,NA,CAWSVFMDTQYF,TGTGCCTGGAGTGTATTTATGGATACGCAGTATTTT